A selection of T cell receptor beta chains follows, all from one sample in a study of blood T cell repertoires in COVID-19. Sequencing was performed with immunoSEQ multiplex PCR; in TCRdb, only in-frame clones are kept and a portion is missing. Of 200,000 to 300,000 clones listed, approximately 88% are singletons. The sample consisted of PBMCs or T cells enriched from blood (not recorded which). These receptors originate from a woman between 35 and 50 years old with acute COVID-19. Both conserved end residues are part of each CDR3. Each record gives: D gene, V gene, J gene, CDR3 protein, CDR3 DNA. D genes are given only for firm matches.

NA	TRBV5-3	TRBJ2-4	CARSSKFSGAKNIQYF	TGTGCCAGAAGCAGCAAGTTCTCAGGCGCCAAAAACATTCAGTACTTC
TRBD1	TRBV18	TRBJ1-2	CASSPRQGANGYTF	TGTGCCAGCTCACCACGACAGGGGGCGAATGGCTACACCTTC
NA	TRBV11-2	TRBJ1-2	CASSSLVRANYGYTF	TGTGCCAGCAGCTCCCTCGTGAGAGCTAACTATGGCTACACCTTC
TRBD1	TRBV5-1	TRBJ1-1	CASSTDRGNTEAFF	TGCGCCAGCAGCACGGACAGGGGAAACACTGAAGCTTTCTTT
NA	TRBV28	TRBJ1-6	CASSLTMAGDSPLHF	TGTGCCAGCAGTTTAACGATGGCAGGGGATTCACCCCTCCACTTT
NA	TRBV5-1	TRBJ2-5	CASSFTWGQETQYF	TGCGCCAGCAGCTTTACGTGGGGGCAGGAGACCCAGTACTTC
NA	TRBV5-5	TRBJ1-1	CASSLLTGVDTEAFF	TGTGCCAGCAGCTTGTTGACGGGGGTGGATACTGAAGCTTTCTTT
TRBD2	TRBV13	TRBJ2-1	CASSLPSGRNEQFF	TGTGCCAGCAGCTTACCTAGCGGGAGGAATGAGCAGTTCTTC
TRBD1	TRBV24-1	TRBJ2-5	CATSDSTGAGETQYF	TGTGCCACCAGTGATTCGACAGGGGCGGGAGAGACCCAGTACTTC
TRBD1	TRBV24-1	TRBJ1-2	CATSVGQGNGYTF	TGTGCCACCAGTGTGGGACAGGGGAATGGCTACACCTTC
NA	TRBV23-1	TRBJ1-1	CASSKRDTSNTEAFF	TGCGCCAGCAGCAAAAGGGACACCTCGAACACTGAAGCTTTCTTT
TRBD2	TRBV5-1	TRBJ2-5	CASSFGLAGQGYQETQYF	TGCGCCAGCAGCTTCGGGCTAGCGGGGCAAGGGTACCAAGAGACCCAGTACTTC
NA	TRBV4-2	TRBJ1-1	CASSRMRGAYNTEAFF	TGTGCCAGCAGCCGCATGCGGGGCGCATACAACACTGAAGCTTTCTTT
TRBD2	TRBV5-1	TRBJ2-3	CASSFTLAGGPDTQYF	TGCGCCAGCAGCTTCACCCTAGCGGGAGGGCCAGATACGCAGTATTTT
TRBD2	TRBV11-3	TRBJ2-1	CASSLTGLVGNEQFF	TGTGCCAGCAGCTTAACGGGACTAGTTGGCAATGAGCAGTTCTTC
TRBD2	TRBV9	TRBJ2-1	CASSATSGKSYNEQFF	TGTGCCAGCAGCGCCACTAGCGGAAAGTCCTACAATGAGCAGTTCTTC
NA	TRBV2	TRBJ1-1	CASGLWGVRTEAFF	TGTGCCAGTGGACTTTGGGGGGTTCGCACTGAAGCTTTCTTT